This TCR beta chain emerged from a study of cytomegalovirus exposure and HLA in healthy donors. The PCR employed 60 Vbeta primers together with 13 Jbeta primers. Libraries were prepared by immunoSEQ multiplex PCR; TCRdb keeps only in-frame clonotypes and omits some of them. The table includes under 150,000 clones, around nine tenths detected once. Trimming removed 4 bases at V and 6 bases at J, with 17 bases between. This CDR3 has 15 amino acids. CDR1 is SGHVS, CDR2 FQNEAQ, per germline. As to this clone: The target antigen is unknown.

The donors, nominally healthy at sampling, likely had unrecorded immune exposures. Regarding the study as a whole: Some TCR beta chains (over 150 of them) were listed as cytomegalovirus-associated. Reported findings show TCR beta sequences accurately forecast HLA-A and HLA-B alleles in most subjects. Later analysis identified a missense DCLRE1C variant that was linked to TCR beta V- and J-gene trimming.

Specimen: PBMCs. The TCR was taken from a woman under 40 in good health and CMV-seronegative. This chain uses TRBV7-8 with TRBJ2-3, with a tentative D call TRBD2 (6 bases). CDR3 nucleotide sequence: TGTGCCAGCAGCTACCGCCGGGACTCCGGGGATACGCAGTATTTT. It yields the protein CASSYRRDSGDTQYF. Variable domain in full (rest from reference TRBV7-8 and TRBJ2-3): GAGVSQSPRYKVAKRGQDVALRCDPISGHVSLFWYQQALGQGPEFLTYFQNEAQLDKSGLPSDRFFAERPEGSVSTLKIQRTQQEDSAVYLCASSYRRDSGDTQYFGPGTRLTVL.